This T cell receptor (beta chain) was recorded in a study of T-cell reconstitution after alpha-beta-depleted transplantation in children. The CDR3 spans 15 residues. The germline V gene encodes CDR1 MNHEY and CDR2 SVGEGT. The V segment lost 5 bases and the J segment 3 bases; nucleotides outside the gene matches: 5. Unique molecular identifiers were incorporated into the prepared TCRbeta library. Each CDR3 protein gets one entry after TCRdb re-called the PCR reads with MiXCR. Of approximately 350,000 distinct CDR3 sequences detected, around 10% appear once; the ten largest clones hold approximately 2.3%.

The specimen comprised PBMCs from the stem cell graft donor, sampled from the stem cell graft. The chain recombines TRBV6-2 or TRBV6-3 with TRBJ2-3; TRBD1 agrees at 10 bases. The TCR was taken from a human donor who donated a stem cell graft to a child with acute lymphoblastic leukemia. The DNA of the CDR3 is TGTGCCAGCAGTCCAGGGACAGGGGAAACAGATACGCAGTATTTT. Protein: CASSPGTGETDTQYF.